This entry lists 11 T cell receptor beta chains sequenced from one sample in a study of cytomegalovirus exposure and HLA in healthy donors. Sequenced by immunoSEQ multiplex PCR; TCRdb stores in-frame clones only, minus some. Among 65,000 to 75,000 clones listed, 85% to 95% were seen once. The sequencing input was PBMCs. Receptor source: a man aged 18-30 years in good health and CMV-seropositive.

J is TRBJ2-3 and V is TRBV5-4; maybe TRBD2 (6 bases). Trimming took 3 bases from V and 3 from J, leaving 17 bases between them. The CDR3 spans 16 residues. CDR1 and CDR2 from the germline V gene are SGHNT and YYREEE (reference sequence). This CDR3 reads CASSSTGWSGTDTQYF. CDR3 nucleotides: TGTGCCAGCAGCTCCACGGGTTGGAGCGGGACAGATACGCAGTATTTT.

V gene TRBV18 combines with J gene TRBJ1-3, with TRBD1 matching over 7 bases. Germline V CDR1 and CDR2: KGHSH, LQKENI. The V gene end was trimmed by 6 bases and the J gene end by 2 bases; junction bases not matched to a gene: 4. The CDR3 loop spans 14 amino acids. CDR3 protein: CASSYGTAGNTIYF. The DNA for the CDR3 is TGTGCCAGCTCCTACGGGACAGCTGGAAACACCATATATTTT.

The chain has TRBV28 and TRBJ1-2, with 9 bases fitting TRBD1. The CDR3 extends over 13 amino acids. V shed 8 bases and J 4 bases; nucleotides not matched to a gene: 5. In germline, CDR1 is MDHEN, CDR2 SYDVKM. DNA of the CDR3: TGTGCCAGCCGACAGGGGGGTATCTATGGCTACACCTTC. Translation: CASRQGGIYGYTF.

The J gene is TRBJ1-2, the V gene TRBV9; D unresolved. This CDR3 has 15 amino acids. Per germline, CDR1 SGDLS and CDR2 YYNGEE. V lost 0 bases, J lost 3 bases, and 12 bases lay in between. CDR3 sequence (DNA): TGTGCCAGCAGCGTAGGAAACAAAGTCGACTATGGCTACACCTTC. The encoded protein is CASSVGNKVDYGYTF.

The V gene is TRBV28, the J gene TRBJ1-5, with D unclear. The germline gives CDR1 MDHEN, CDR2 SYDVKM. The V and J ends lost 9 bases and 5 bases respectively, with 17 bases between them. CDR3 size: 14 residues. The CDR3 DNA follows: TGTGCCAGTTCTCCGGTTGAATATTATCAGCCCCAGCATTTT. Protein product: CASSPVEYYQPQHF.

This clone was observed a few times. The CDR3 nucleotides read TGTGCCAGCAGTGGAAAGTGGTACAGTCTCTTCTCCTACGAGCAGTACTTC. It codes for CASSGKWYSLFSYEQYF. This rearrangement joins TRBV6-4 to TRBJ2-7; D uncertain. Trimming removed 4 bases at V and 0 bases at J, with 19 bases between. CDR1 and CDR2 (germline): MRHNA, SNTAGT. This CDR3 comprises 17 residues.

This chain joins TRBV28 and TRBJ2-5; 7 nucleotides line up with TRBD2. This CDR3 has 14 amino acids. Looked up from germline, CDR1 is MDHEN and CDR2 is SYDVKM. V trimming: 7 bases; J trimming: 5 bases; junction bases outside the gene matches: 10. The DNA of the CDR3 is TGTGCCAGCATGACGGGAGGTAGTCGTGAGACCCAGTACTTC. Encoded protein: CASMTGGSRETQYF.

This sequence joins TRBV27 and TRBJ1-1, with D possibly being TRBD1 (6 bases). Trimming stripped 5 bases from V and 7 bases from J, with 14 bases between. The CDR3 consists of 13 residues. Per germline, CDR1 MNHEY and CDR2 SMNVEV (reference sequence). CDR3 residues: CASSLGQRFEAFF. The CDR3 DNA reads TGTGCCAGCAGTCTAGGACAGAGATTTGAAGCTTTCTTT.

The chain joins TRBV28 to TRBJ1-1, with a tentative D call TRBD1 (6 bases). There are 15 residues in the CDR3. Germline lookup yields CDR1 MDHEN and CDR2 SYDVKM. Trimming shortened V by 6 bases and J by 1 base, and 15 bases separated the two germline ends. The CDR3 sequence: CASSPLGATNTEAFF. In DNA, the CDR3 is TGTGCCAGCAGCCCCTTGGGGGCTACGAACACTGAAGCTTTCTTT.

The chain joins TRBV27 to TRBJ2-7; possibly TRBD1 for D (6 bases). Germline assignment: CDR1 MNHEY and CDR2 SMNVEV (reference sequence). This CDR3 region has 13 residues. Trimming took off 5 bases at V and 1 base at J, with 9 bases between the two ends. The CDR3 sequence is CASSIGTSYEQYF. Here the CDR3 DNA reads TGTGCCAGCAGTATTGGGACATCCTACGAGCAGTACTTC.

V and J are TRBV7-3 and TRBJ2-3, with no clear D. Germline V gene sequence: CDR1 SGHTA, CDR2 FQGTGA. The CDR3 length is 14 residues. Trimming left V 2 bases short and J 6 bases short, with 12 bases between. The CDR3 spells CASSLLSREDTQYF. The DNA for the CDR3 is TGTGCCAGCAGCTTACTTTCCCGAGAGGATACGCAGTATTTT.